This is a list of T cell receptor beta chains from one sample in a study of shared clonotypes between healthy human individuals. The data were produced by immunoSEQ multiplex PCR, yet TCRdb's version contains in-frame clones alone and is incomplete. The sample has around 700,000 clones; around 72% are singletons. Source material: memory CD4+ T cells sorted from blood. Source of these receptors: a woman in her 30s in good health. The CDR3 runs from the conserved cysteine through the conserved F or W. D genes are given only for firm matches. Only part of the rows carry a size: once, few, many, or a class if the clone is expanded.

>-|TRBJ2-2|12|TRBV18|-
TGTGCCAGCTCACTAAACACCGGGGAGCTGTTTTTT
CASSLNTGELFF
>-|TRBJ2-5|16|TRBV2|TRBD1
TGTGCCAGCAGGGATATAGACAGGGGGCTTGGAGAGACCCAGTACTTC
CASRDIDRGLGETQYF
>once|TRBJ1-2|11|TRBV5-6|TRBD1
TGTGCCAGCAGCCGGGACAGTGGCTACACCTTC
CASSRDSGYTF
>-|TRBJ2-7|12|TRBV28|-
TGTGCCAGCAGTTCTAGCGTCTACGAGCAGTACTTC
CASSSSVYEQYF
>-|TRBJ1-5|14|TRBV5-4|-
TGTGCCAGCAGTTTGGATGGACAGTCCCAGCCCCAGCATTTT
CASSLDGQSQPQHF
>-|TRBJ2-5|15|TRBV5-4|-
TGTGCCACCACAGCTGGGGGGAGTATCCAAGAGACCCAGTACTTC
CATTAGGSIQETQYF
>-|TRBJ2-7|15|TRBV27|-
TGTGCCAGCAGTTTGATGGGGCAGGGGACCTACGAGCAGTACTTC
CASSLMGQGTYEQYF
>few|TRBJ1-2|14|TRBV11-2|-
TGTGCCAGCAGCTTAGGTTCAGGGAACTATGGCTACACCTTC
CASSLGSGNYGYTF
>-|TRBJ2-1|19|TRBV27|-
TGTGCCAGCAGTGAAGCGTTCGGACAAGCAAACGCCCTGTACAATGAGCAGTTCTTC
CASSEAFGQANALYNEQFF
>few|TRBJ2-7|14|TRBV2|-
TGTGCCAGCAGTCCCCGGGGAACGCCGTCCGAGCAGTACTTC
CASSPRGTPSEQYF
>once|TRBJ2-2|16|TRBV19|TRBD2
TGTGCCAGTAGTCGACTAGCGGGAGGGTTCGCCGGGGAGCTGTTTTTT
CASSRLAGGFAGELFF
>once|TRBJ1-5|16|TRBV28|-
TGTGCCAGCAGACCCACCGCCTCGAGGGGAAATCAGCCCCAGCATTTT
CASRPTASRGNQPQHF
>few|TRBJ2-6|18|TRBV7-1|-
TGTGCCAGCAGCCAAAACAGTCACGGGGAATCTGGGGCCAACGTCCTGACTTTC
CASSQNSHGESGANVLTF
>-|TRBJ2-3|15|TRBV10-3|TRBD1
TGTGCCATCAGACCGGGACAGGGGAGCACAGATACGCAGTATTTT
CAIRPGQGSTDTQYF
>-|TRBJ2-2|16|TRBV5-1|TRBD2
TGCGCCAGCAGCGTGGGACTAGCGGTTAACACCGGGGAGCTGTTTTTT
CASSVGLAVNTGELFF
>-|TRBJ2-2|17|TRBV5-4|TRBD2
TGTGCCAGCAGCTTGGCTGCGAGCGGGAAGATTGGCGGGGAGCTGTTTTTT
CASSLAASGKIGGELFF
>-|TRBJ2-7|14|TRBV19|-
TGTGCCAGTAGTATTAAGGGAGGCCCCTACGAGCAGTACTTC
CASSIKGGPYEQYF
>-|TRBJ1-2|16|TRBV5-6|TRBD1
TGTGCCAGCAGCGCAGACAGGGTTCTCAGGCATAGTGGCTACACCTTC
CASSADRVLRHSGYTF